Detailed here is one T cell receptor (beta chain). Its specificity is not known. These data belong to a study of T cell responses to AZD1222 COVID-19 vaccine. Whole-study findings and limits: Spike-wide coverage was observed for vaccine-associated CD4 TCRs, with dominant responses at 160-218 and 743-854. When two AZD1222 doses had been given, Spike-specific TCR breadth and depth rose. Most donors were white British and more were female, and clonal diversity was possibly underestimated.

Trimming removed 7 bases at V and 1 base at J, with 7 bases between. This CDR3 is built from 12 residues. CDR1 is SNHLY and CDR2 is FYNNEI in the germline V gene. Generated by immunoSEQ multiplex PCR, the TCRdb table keeps only in-frame clones and is missing some. The sample holds 90,000 to 120,000 clones; around 94% are singletons and the top ten take roughly 2%. This receptor was identified in an adult in good health. The sequencing used peripheral blood, collected on day 0 of AZD1222 vaccination. J is TRBJ1-1 and V is TRBV2; D is possibly TRBD1 (6 bases). The CDR3 region has the DNA TGTGCCAGCAAACAGGGGAACACTGAAGCTTTCTTT. It codes for CASKQGNTEAFF.